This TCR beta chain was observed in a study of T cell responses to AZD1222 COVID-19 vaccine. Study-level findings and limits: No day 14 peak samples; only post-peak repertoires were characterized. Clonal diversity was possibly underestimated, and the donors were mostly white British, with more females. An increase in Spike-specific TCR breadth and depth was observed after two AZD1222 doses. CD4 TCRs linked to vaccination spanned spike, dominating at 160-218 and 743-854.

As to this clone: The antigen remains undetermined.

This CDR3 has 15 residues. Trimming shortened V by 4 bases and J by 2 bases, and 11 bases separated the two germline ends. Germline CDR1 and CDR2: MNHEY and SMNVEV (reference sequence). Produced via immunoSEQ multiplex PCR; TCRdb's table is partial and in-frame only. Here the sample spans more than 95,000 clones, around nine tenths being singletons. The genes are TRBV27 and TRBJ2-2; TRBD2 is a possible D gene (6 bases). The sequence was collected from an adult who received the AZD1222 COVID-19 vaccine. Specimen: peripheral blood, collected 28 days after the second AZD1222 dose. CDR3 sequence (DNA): TGTGCCAGCAGTTACTCGCGGGACAACACCGGGGAGCTGTTTTTT. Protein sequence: CASSYSRDNTGELFF.